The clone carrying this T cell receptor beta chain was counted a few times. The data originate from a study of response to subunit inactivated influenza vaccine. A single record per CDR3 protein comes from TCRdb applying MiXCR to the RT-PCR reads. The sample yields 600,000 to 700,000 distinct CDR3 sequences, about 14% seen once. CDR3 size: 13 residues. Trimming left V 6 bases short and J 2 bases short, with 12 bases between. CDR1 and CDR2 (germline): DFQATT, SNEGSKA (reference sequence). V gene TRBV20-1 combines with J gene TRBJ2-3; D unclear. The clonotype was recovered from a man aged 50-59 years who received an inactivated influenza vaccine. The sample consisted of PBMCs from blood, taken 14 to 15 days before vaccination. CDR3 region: CSAVPGPTDTQYF. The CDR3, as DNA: TGCAGTGCCGTTCCGGGCCCCACAGATACGCAGTATTTT.